The clone carrying this T cell receptor beta chain was seen only a few times. The target antigen is unknown. The sample originates from a study of post-analysis software for immune sequencing data. Study-level points and caveats: Multiple sclerosis patients had significantly lower normalized Chao1 diversity than controls.

Presence of unique molecular identifiers characterized the TCR beta cDNA libraries. Each CDR3 protein gets one entry after TCRdb re-called the PCR reads with MiXCR. Of hundreds of thousands of distinct CDR3 sequences listed, around 27% are singletons. Source material: blood. The receptor was derived from a girl between 10 and 17 years old with multiple sclerosis.

The CDR3 sequence is CASSKARREETQYF. For the CDR3, the DNA is TGTGCCAGCAGTAAAGCCCGGCGGGAAGAGACCCAGTACTTC. The rearrangement joins TRBV28 to TRBJ2-5; weak D call: TRBD2 (5 bases). Trimming removed 5 bases from V and 3 bases from J, with 13 bases in between. The CDR3 contains 14 residues. In germline, CDR1 is MDHEN, CDR2 SYDVKM. The variable domain in full, completed from reference TRBV28 and TRBJ2-5, reads DVKVTQSSRYLVKRTGEKVFLECVQDMDHENMFWYRQDPGLGLRLIYFSYDVKMKEKGDIPEGYSVSREKKERFSLILESASTNQTSMYLCASSKARREETQYFGPGTRLLVL.